This T cell receptor beta chain was obtained from a study of T cells after yellow fever vaccination. Overall study results and limits: High-abundance clonotypes from the bulk population could contaminate FACS-sorted repertoires. Subsequent to the booster, the majority of primary-vaccination clones reappeared (less than 97% CD4, around 90% CD8).

MiXCR, applied by TCRdb to the 5' RACE reads, yields one record per CDR3 protein. The repertoire has some 160,000 distinct CDR3 sequences, 9.3% of them found once; the top ten carry 35% to 40%. The CDR3 loop spans 15 amino acids. The germline CDR1 and CDR2 sequences are SGDLS and YYNGEE. The V gene end was trimmed by 4 bases and the J gene end by 5 bases; junction bases not matched to a gene: 8. As concerns this clonotype: Its antigen remains unidentified.

This specimen consisted of CD8+ T cells sorted from PBMCs, obtained 45 days after the yellow fever booster vaccination. V and J are TRBV9 and TRBJ2-5; 10 bases are shared with TRBD2. The source is a man aged 18 to 29 who received the YFV17D yellow fever vaccine. CDR3 nucleotides: TGTGCCAGCAGCAAGCGGGGGGGCAATTCGGAGACCCAGTACTTC. The encoded protein is CASSKRGGNSETQYF. The whole variable domain, remainder taken from reference TRBV9 and TRBJ2-5, is DSGVTQTPKHLITATGQRVTLRCSPRSGDLSVYWYQQSLDQGLQFLIQYYNGEERAKGNILERFSAQQFPDLHSELNLSSLELGDSALYFCASSKRGGNSETQYFGPGTRLLVL.